The 3 T cell receptor beta chains below come from one sample, sequenced in a study of cytomegalovirus exposure and HLA in healthy donors. PCR was performed using 60 Vbeta and 13 Jbeta primers. Sequencing used immunoSEQ multiplex PCR; TCRdb keeps in-frame clones, though not all of them. This sample carries some 76,000 clones, about 76% of them seen once, and the ten largest clones take around 10%. Sequencing input: PBMCs. The receptors come from a male donor in good health and CMV-seropositive.

The chain links TRBV10-3 to TRBJ1-2; tentatively, D is TRBD1 (5 bases). CDR3 length: 13 amino acids. The germline V and J ends were trimmed by 4 bases and 2 bases, with 8 bases remaining between them. The germline V gene encodes CDR1 ENHRY and CDR2 SYGVKD. The chain's CDR3 is CAISGRQNYGYTF. The CDR3 coding sequence is TGTGCCATCAGTGGGAGACAGAACTATGGCTACACCTTC.

This chain uses TRBV29-1 with TRBJ2-7, with D maybe TRBD2 (5 bases). In germline, CDR1 is SQVTM, CDR2 ANQGSEA. CDR3 size: 11 residues. Trimming pared 6 bases from V and 1 base from J, leaving 7 bases between. The CDR3 nucleotides read TGCAGCGTCTCGGGGTCCTACGAGCAGTACTTC. Amino acid sequence: CSVSGSYEQYF.

J is TRBJ2-7 and V is TRBV9; D unclear. The germline CDR1 and CDR2 sequences are SGDLS and YYNGEE. Trimming took off 2 bases at V and 3 bases at J, with 15 bases between the two ends. The CDR3 is made up of 15 amino acids. CDR3 DNA sequence: TGTGCCAGCAGCGTTGATTCGCGCGAGAGCTACGAGCAGTACTTC. Its translation is CASSVDSRESYEQYF.